This TCR beta chain was obtained from a study of read filtering for tumor transcriptome and immune sequencing. Background on the study: DNase treatment preceded whole-transcriptome library preparation. Study-wide results and limits: Dropping single-read clonotypes raised IR-seq and RNA-seq shared-clonotype correlation.

This library used around 400 ng RNA and molecular barcoded adaptors spanning alpha/delta and beta/gamma chains. Each CDR3 protein gets one entry after TCRdb re-called the reads with MiXCR. The sample records some 22,000 distinct CDR3 sequences, about 13% being singletons. In regard to this clonotype: Its antigen is currently unknown.

The sample taken for sequencing was a population of CD138-negative cells sorted from bone marrow. The clonotype comes from a donor older than 35 with multiple myeloma.

The CDR3, as DNA: TGTGCCAGCAGCTTTTCCCGGGACGGCTCCTACGAGCAGTACTTC. Amino acid sequence: CASSFSRDGSYEQYF. The V and J genes are TRBV11-2 and TRBJ2-7; TRBD1 or TRBD2 may be the D gene (5 bases each). The CDR3 consists of 15 residues. The V gene lost 3 bases and the J gene lost 0 bases, with 12 bases spanning the gap. In germline, CDR1 is SGHAT, CDR2 FQNNGV.